This T cell receptor (beta chain) was documented in a study of blood T cells in healthy people across ages. This clonotype was counted once. An end of the junction does not agree with germline; a read error may underlie this. With a J-beta primer mix and a sample-barcoded 5' primer, a second PCR ran roughly 6 to 11 cycles. MiXCR, run by TCRdb on the 5' RACE reads, gives a single entry per CDR3 protein. Of roughly 500,000 distinct CDR3 sequences in the sample, 25% to 30% are singletons; the top ten hold less than 20%. Germline V lookup: CDR1 LGHNA, CDR2 YSLEER. This CDR3 is built from 14 residues. The material sequenced was blood. The chain carries TRBV4-3 and TRBJ2-7; a weak D match, TRBD2 (6 bases). The clonotype originates from a woman in her seventies in good health. Here the CDR3 reads CASSQLEGKYEHYF. Here the CDR3 DNA reads TGCGCCAGCAGCCAACTGGAGGGGAAATACGAGCATTACTTC.